This TCR beta chain comes out of a study of cytomegalovirus exposure and HLA in healthy donors. Germline values: CDR1 MGHRA, CDR2 YSYEKL. The CDR3 is made up of 15 amino acids. V lost 3 bases and J lost 2, with 11 bases in between. Here immunoSEQ multiplex PCR was the method, and the copy in TCRdb shows in-frame clones only, minus some. Here the sample spans approximately 160,000 clones, roughly nine tenths being singletons. Findings and limits, study-wide: The study labeled 150 to 200 TCR beta chains cytomegalovirus-associated.

A remark on this clone: The antigen remains unidentified.

Sequences were obtained from PBMCs. The genes are TRBV4-1 and TRBJ1-5; D uncertain. This sequence was found in a man between 18 and 35 years old in good health and CMV-seropositive. The CDR3 is CASSQEYGGNQPQHF. The CDR3 region has the DNA TGCGCCAGCAGCCAGGAGTACGGTGGCAATCAGCCCCAGCATTTT.